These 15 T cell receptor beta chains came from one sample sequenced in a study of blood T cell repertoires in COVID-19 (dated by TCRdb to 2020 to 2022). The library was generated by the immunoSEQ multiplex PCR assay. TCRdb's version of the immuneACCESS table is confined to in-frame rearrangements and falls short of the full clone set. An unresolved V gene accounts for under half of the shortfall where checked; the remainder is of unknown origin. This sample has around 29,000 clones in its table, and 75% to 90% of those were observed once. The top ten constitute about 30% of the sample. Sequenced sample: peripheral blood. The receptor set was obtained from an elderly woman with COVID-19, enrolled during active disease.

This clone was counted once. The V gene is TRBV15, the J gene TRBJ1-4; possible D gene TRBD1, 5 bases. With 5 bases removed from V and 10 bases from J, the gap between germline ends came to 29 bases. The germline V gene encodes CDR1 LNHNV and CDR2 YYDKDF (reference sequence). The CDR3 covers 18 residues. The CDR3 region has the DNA TGTGCCACCAGCCCAACGCGGGGGGACGCAGGGCCGCATGGAAAACTGTTTTTT. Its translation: CATSPTRGDAGPHGKLFF. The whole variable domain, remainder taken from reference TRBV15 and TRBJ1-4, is DAMVIQNPRYQVTQFGKPVTLSCSQTLNHNVMYWYQQKSSQAPKLLFHYYDKDFNNEADTPDNFQSRRPNTSFCFLDIRSPGLGDTAMYLCATSPTRGDAGPHGKLFFGSGTQLSVL.

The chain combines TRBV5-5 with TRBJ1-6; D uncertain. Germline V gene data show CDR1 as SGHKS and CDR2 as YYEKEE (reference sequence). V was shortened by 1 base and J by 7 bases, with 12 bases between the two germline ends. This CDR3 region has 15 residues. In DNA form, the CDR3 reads TGTGCCAGCAGCTTGTCCCCAACCAGGAATTCACCCCTCCACTTT. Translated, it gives CASSLSPTRNSPLHF.

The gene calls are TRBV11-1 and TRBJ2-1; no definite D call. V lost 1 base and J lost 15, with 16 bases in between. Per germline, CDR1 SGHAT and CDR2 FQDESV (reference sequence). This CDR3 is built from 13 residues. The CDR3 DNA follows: TGTGCCAGCAGCTTAGGCCGCGGTGGCGAGAGGTTCTTC. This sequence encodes CASSLGRGGERFF.

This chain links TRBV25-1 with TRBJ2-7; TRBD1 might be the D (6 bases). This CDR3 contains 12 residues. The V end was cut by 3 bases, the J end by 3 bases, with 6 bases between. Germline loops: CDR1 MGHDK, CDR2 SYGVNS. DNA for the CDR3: TGTGCCAGCAGTGAGACAGGCTACGAGCAGTACTTC. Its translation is CASSETGYEQYF.

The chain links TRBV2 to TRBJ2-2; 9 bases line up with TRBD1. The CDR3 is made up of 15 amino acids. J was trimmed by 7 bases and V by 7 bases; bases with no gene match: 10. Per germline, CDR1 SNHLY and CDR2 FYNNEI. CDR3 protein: CASKEGTGLVGELFF. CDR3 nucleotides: TGTGCCAGCAAGGAGGGGACAGGGCTGGTCGGGGAGCTGTTTTTT.

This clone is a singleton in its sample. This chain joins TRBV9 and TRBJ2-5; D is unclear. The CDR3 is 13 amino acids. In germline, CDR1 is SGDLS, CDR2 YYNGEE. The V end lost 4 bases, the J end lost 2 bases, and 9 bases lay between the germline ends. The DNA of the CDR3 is TGTGCCAGCAGCCGTATTTTACAAGAGACCCAGTACTTC. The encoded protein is CASSRILQETQYF.

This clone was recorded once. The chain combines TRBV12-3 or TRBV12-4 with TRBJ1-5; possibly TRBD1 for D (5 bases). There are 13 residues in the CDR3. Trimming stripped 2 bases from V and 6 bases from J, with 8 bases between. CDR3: CASSLQGGQPQHF. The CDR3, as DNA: TGTGCCAGCAGTTTACAGGGTGGTCAGCCCCAGCATTTT.

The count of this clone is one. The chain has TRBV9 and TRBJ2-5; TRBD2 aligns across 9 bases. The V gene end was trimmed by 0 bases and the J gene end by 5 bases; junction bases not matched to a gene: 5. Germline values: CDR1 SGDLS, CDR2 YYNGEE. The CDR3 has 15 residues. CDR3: CASSVATSGWETQYF. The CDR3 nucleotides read TGTGCCAGCAGCGTAGCGACTAGCGGTTGGGAGACCCAGTACTTC.

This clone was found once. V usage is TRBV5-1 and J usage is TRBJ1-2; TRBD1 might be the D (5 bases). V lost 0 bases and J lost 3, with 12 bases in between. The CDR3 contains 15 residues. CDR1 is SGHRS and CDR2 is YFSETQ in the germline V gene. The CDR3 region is CASSLVAGLDYGYTF. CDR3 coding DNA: TGCGCCAGCAGCTTGGTGGCAGGGTTGGACTATGGCTACACCTTC. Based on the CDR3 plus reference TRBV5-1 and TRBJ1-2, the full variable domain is KAGVTQTPRYLIKTRGQQVTLSCSPISGHRSVSWYQQTPGQGLQFLFEYFSETQRNKGNFPGRFSGRQFSNSRSEMNVSTLELGDSALYLCASSLVAGLDYGYTFGSGTRLTVV.

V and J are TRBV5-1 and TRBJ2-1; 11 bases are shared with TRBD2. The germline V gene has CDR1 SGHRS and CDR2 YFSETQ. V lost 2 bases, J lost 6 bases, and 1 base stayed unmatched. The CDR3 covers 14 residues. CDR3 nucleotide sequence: TGCGCCAGCAGCTTCGGGACTAGCGGCAATGAGCAGTTCTTC. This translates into CASSFGTSGNEQFF.

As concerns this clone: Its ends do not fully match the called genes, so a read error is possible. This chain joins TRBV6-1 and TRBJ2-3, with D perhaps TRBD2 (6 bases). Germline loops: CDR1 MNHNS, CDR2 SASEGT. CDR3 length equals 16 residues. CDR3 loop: CTSSERGTGNTDTQYF. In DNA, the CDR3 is TGTACCAGCAGTGAACGGGGGACCGGCAACACAGATACGCAGTATTTT.

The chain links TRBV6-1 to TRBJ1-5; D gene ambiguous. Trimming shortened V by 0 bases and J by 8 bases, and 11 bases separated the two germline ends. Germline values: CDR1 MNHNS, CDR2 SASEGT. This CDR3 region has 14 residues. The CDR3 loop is CASSEAHGSKPQHF. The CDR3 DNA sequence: TGTGCCAGCAGTGAAGCGCATGGCTCAAAGCCCCAGCATTTT.

CDR3 nucleotides: TGCGCCAGCAGCCCAGGACTAGCGGGTGTGCGTGTAGATACGCAGTATTTT. This encodes CASSPGLAGVRVDTQYF. V and J are TRBV5-1 and TRBJ2-3, with 11 bases identical to TRBD2. This CDR3 is 17 amino acids long. The germline V gene has CDR1 SGHRS and CDR2 YFSETQ. J gave up 5 bases and V 4 bases, and 12 bases lay outside the gene matches.

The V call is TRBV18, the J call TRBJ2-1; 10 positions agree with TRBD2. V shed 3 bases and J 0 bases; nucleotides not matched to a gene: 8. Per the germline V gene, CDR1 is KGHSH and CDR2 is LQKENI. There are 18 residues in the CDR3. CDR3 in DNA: TGTGCCAGCTCACCGACCCGGAGCGGGGGGGGCTCCTACAATGAGCAGTTCTTC. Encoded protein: CASSPTRSGGGSYNEQFF.

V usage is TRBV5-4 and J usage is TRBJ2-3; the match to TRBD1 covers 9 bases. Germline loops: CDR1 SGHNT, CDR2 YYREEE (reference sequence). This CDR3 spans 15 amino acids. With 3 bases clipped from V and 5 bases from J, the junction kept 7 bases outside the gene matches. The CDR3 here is CASSSRDRVQDTQYF. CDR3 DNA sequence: TGTGCCAGCAGCTCAAGGGACAGGGTTCAAGATACGCAGTATTTT. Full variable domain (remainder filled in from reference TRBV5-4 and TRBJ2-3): ETGVTQSPTHLIKTRGQQVTLRCSSQSGHNTVSWYQQALGQGPQFIFQYYREEENGRGNFPPRFSGLQFPNYSSELNVNALELDDSALYLCASSSRDRVQDTQYFGPGTRLTVL.